Following are 9 T cell receptor beta chains from one sample sequenced in a study of shared clonotypes between healthy human individuals. The assay was immunoSEQ multiplex PCR, and TCRdb's table has in-frame clones only and misses some. Among 2,500,000 or so clones listed, around 90% were seen once. Sequenced sample: naive CD4+ T cells sorted from blood. Subset described: CD45RA+ positively selected. These receptors came from a man aged 18 to 35 in good health.

The chain employs TRBV7-8 and TRBJ2-2; TRBD1 matches at 8 bases. The CDR3 has 15 amino acids. The V and J ends lost 5 bases and 1 base, in that order; junction bases with no gene match: 3. Germline-derived CDR1 and CDR2 are SGHVS and FQNEAQ. CDR3 loop: CASSDGQGNTGELFF. The CDR3 DNA reads as TGTGCCAGCAGCGACGGACAGGGGAACACCGGGGAGCTGTTTTTT.

The CDR3 nucleotides read TGTGCCAGCCTGTACAGGGGAACCTACGAGCAGTACTTC. It codes for CASLYRGTYEQYF. V usage is TRBV5-6 and J usage is TRBJ2-7, with 7 bases fitting TRBD1. The CDR3 consists of 13 residues. Germline lookup yields CDR1 SGHDT and CDR2 YYEEEE. J lost 2 bases, V lost 7 bases, and 6 bases had no gene match. Full variable domain (outside the CDR3, taken from reference TRBV5-6 and TRBJ2-7): DAGVTQSPTHLIKTRGQQVTLRCSPKSGHDTVSWYQQALGQGPQFIFQYYEEEERQRGNFPDRFSGHQFPNYSSELNVNALLLGDSALYLCASLYRGTYEQYFGPGTRLTVT.

The sample holds a few counts of this clone. The chain employs TRBV27 and TRBJ1-5; 7 nucleotides line up with TRBD1. Unmatched junction bases numbered 5, after V lost 6 bases and J lost 0 bases. The CDR3 is made up of 15 amino acids. Germline V gene sequence: CDR1 MNHEY, CDR2 SMNVEV (reference sequence). This CDR3 is CASRAQGVSNQPQHF. Written as DNA, the CDR3 is TGTGCCAGCAGGGCCCAGGGGGTTAGCAATCAGCCCCAGCATTTT.

The chain couples TRBV6-5 to TRBJ1-5, with a possible D match to TRBD1 (5 bases). Germline CDR1 and CDR2: MNHEY and SVGAGI. The V end lost 5 bases, the J end lost 0 bases, and 11 bases lay between the germline ends. The CDR3 spans 15 residues. This chain's CDR3 is CASSSGTYSNQPQHF. DNA for the CDR3: TGTGCCAGCAGTAGCGGGACGTATAGCAATCAGCCCCAGCATTTT.

V gene TRBV14 combines with J gene TRBJ1-1, with TRBD1 as a possible D gene (5 bases). The CDR3 runs to 15 residues. The V end lost 2 bases, the J end lost 10 bases, and 20 bases lay between the germline ends. Germline CDR1 reads SGHDN; CDR2 reads FVKESK. In DNA, the CDR3 is TGTGCCAGCAGCCAAATAAGTCCGGCAGGGATAAGAGCTTTCTTT. Translating gives CASSQISPAGIRAFF.

The chain combines TRBV10-3 with TRBJ2-3; the match to TRBD2 covers 10 bases. J lost 0 bases, V lost 5 bases, and 8 bases had no gene match. This CDR3 comprises 17 residues. Germline CDR1 and CDR2: ENHRY and SYGVKD. The CDR3 DNA is TGTGCCATCAGTTGGGCTAGCGGGGGTACTAGCACAGATACGCAGTATTTT. Its protein is CAISWASGGTSTDTQYF.

CDR3 nucleotides: TGTGCCAGCGGGGGTGGGGCACTGGCAGATACGCAGTATTTT. This codes for CASGGGALADTQYF. V is TRBV27 and J is TRBJ2-3, with D tentatively TRBD1 or TRBD2 (5 bases each). The V and J ends lost 8 bases and 4 bases respectively, with 16 bases between them. This CDR3 spans 14 amino acids. Germline V CDR1 and CDR2: MNHEY, SMNVEV (reference sequence).

This clone was picked up one time. The chain links TRBV27 to TRBJ1-1; D is uncertain. This CDR3 has 14 amino acids. Germline CDR1 reads MNHEY; CDR2 reads SMNVEV (reference sequence). The V gene lost 3 bases and the J gene lost 1 base, with 9 bases spanning the gap. The CDR3 bases are TGTGCCAGCAGTTTCTCCACACCGAACACTGAAGCTTTCTTT. Translated: CASSFSTPNTEAFF.

The J gene is TRBJ1-4, the V gene TRBV28; the match to TRBD1 covers 7 bases. The CDR3 loop spans 17 amino acids. Germline trimming cut 8 bases from V and 2 bases from J; bases unmatched to any gene: 14. Germline CDR1 MDHEN, CDR2 SYDVKM. Here the CDR3 reads CASGYRGRGLTNEKLFF. The CDR3 DNA reads as TGTGCCAGCGGATACCGTGGGAGGGGGCTCACTAATGAAAAACTGTTTTTT.